This entry lists 5 T cell receptor beta chains sequenced from one sample in a study of T cells in tuberculosis. Sequenced by immunoSEQ multiplex PCR; TCRdb stores in-frame clones only, minus some. This table has 25,000 to 35,000 clones, approximately 95% appearing once. Sequences were obtained from PBMCs. Receptors originate from a donor between 5 and 29 years old with latent tuberculosis or without tuberculosis infection.

The chain recombines TRBV11-2 with TRBJ2-3; 10 nucleotides line up with TRBD2. CDR1 and CDR2 from the germline V gene are SGHAT and FQNNGV. Unmatched junction bases numbered 14, after V lost 8 bases and J lost 3 bases. This CDR3 has 17 residues. The CDR3 here is CASARRASGSGTDTQYF. DNA for the CDR3: TGTGCCAGCGCCAGACGGGCTAGCGGGAGTGGGACAGATACGCAGTATTTT.

The J gene is TRBJ1-1, the V gene TRBV4-1, with D possibly matching TRBD1 (6 bases). Germline V gene data show CDR1 as MGHRA and CDR2 as YSYEKL. The CDR3 sequence is 15 residues long. Trimming left V 3 bases short and J 1 base short, with 12 bases between. The DNA of the CDR3 is TGCGCCAGCAGCCAGAAACAGGGTAAGAACACTGAAGCTTTCTTT. This codes for CASSQKQGKNTEAFF.

The chain carries TRBV4-1 and TRBJ1-3; D not certain. The CDR3 is made up of 15 amino acids. V dropped 4 bases and J dropped 6 bases, with 16 bases sitting between them. The V gene's germline CDR1 is MGHRA and CDR2 YSYEKL. The CDR3 is CASSPLVSRLNTIYF. The CDR3 nucleotides are TGCGCCAGCAGCCCATTGGTGAGCAGGCTAAACACCATATATTTT.

A single count supports this clone. The chain recombines TRBV21-1 with TRBJ1-1; TRBD1 reflects the table's D call only, with no check against the DNA. TRBV21-1 is a known pseudogene. The CDR3 runs 19 residues. The CDR3 reads CASSKSKKETGPRKIEAFF. CDR3 in DNA: TGTGCCAGCAGCAAGAGCAAGAAGGAGACAGGGCCCCGAAAGATTGAAGCTTTCTTT.

Only a few counts were recorded for this clone. V usage is TRBV9 and J usage is TRBJ1-2; D not resolved. Germline assignment: CDR1 SGDLS and CDR2 YYNGEE. V was cut by 0 bases and J by 9 bases, with 15 bases left in between. CDR3 size: 14 residues. The CDR3 DNA reads TGTGCCAGCAGCGTAGGACTCACGATTTCGAGCTACACCTTC. It translates to CASSVGLTISSYTF.